This TCR beta chain originates from a study of T cells in Graves' hyperthyroidism and ophthalmopathy. Amplified regions were TCR beta CDR3 sequences from RNA transcripts. First-round RT-PCR targeting the TCR CDR3 was performed with the HTBI primer set. TCRdb re-called the multiplex PCR reads through MiXCR, storing one row per CDR3 protein. The data hold roughly 510,000 distinct CDR3 sequences, with around 20% observed a single time. Newly diagnosed hyperthyroidism patients aged 18 to 65 years had disease lasting under 2 months. Uncontrolled infection, other autoimmune disease, pregnancy or lactation disqualified patients from enrolment. PBMCs were sourced from roughly 9.1 ml fresh peripheral blood. CDR1 SGHNT and CDR2 YENEEA come from the germline V gene. This CDR3 comprises 15 residues. The sample holds one count of this clonotype. A much larger clone is a single base away; this may be a read error.

This chain links TRBV11-3 with TRBJ2-6, with D possibly matching TRBD1 (5 bases). The sample taken for sequencing was blood. This TCR was recovered from a man aged 18-30 years with Graves' hyperthyroidism. In nucleotides, the CDR3 is TGTGCCAGCAGCCAAATGAGTGCTGGGGCCAACGTCCTGTCTTTC. It codes for CASSQMSAGANVLSF.